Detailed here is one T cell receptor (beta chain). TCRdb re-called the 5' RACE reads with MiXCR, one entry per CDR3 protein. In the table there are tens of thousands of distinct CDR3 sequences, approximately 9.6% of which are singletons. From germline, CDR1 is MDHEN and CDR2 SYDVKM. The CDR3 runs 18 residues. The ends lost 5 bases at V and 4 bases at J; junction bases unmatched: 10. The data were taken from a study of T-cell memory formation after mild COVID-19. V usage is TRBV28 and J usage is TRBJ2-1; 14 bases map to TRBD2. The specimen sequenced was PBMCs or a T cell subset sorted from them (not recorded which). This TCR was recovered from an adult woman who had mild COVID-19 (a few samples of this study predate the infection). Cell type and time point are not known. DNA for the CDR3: TGTGCCAGCAGTCACGGGACTAGCGGGAGTCCGCGGTACAATGAGCAGTTCTTC. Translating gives CASSHGTSGSPRYNEQFF. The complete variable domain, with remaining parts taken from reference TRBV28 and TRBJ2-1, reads DVKVTQSSRYLVKRTGEKVFLECVQDMDHENMFWYRQDPGLGLRLIYFSYDVKMKEKGDIPEGYSVSREKKERFSLILESASTNQTSMYLCASSHGTSGSPRYNEQFFGPGTRLTVL.